This TCR beta chain was sequenced for a study of T cell responses to AZD1222 COVID-19 vaccine. Comment on this clone: Its antigen remains unidentified.

Second-dose recipients at about 4 or about 12 weeks were treated as one pooled group. Findings of the study overall: Repertoires were obtained solely post-peak T cell response.

The assay was immunoSEQ multiplex PCR, and TCRdb's table has in-frame clones only and misses some. Among about 84,000 clones, approximately 83% were seen once, and the ten largest hold around an eighth. This sequence originates from an adult who received the AZD1222 COVID-19 vaccine. The specimen was peripheral blood, collected 28 days after the second AZD1222 dose.

The CDR3 DNA sequence: TGCGCCAGCAGTCAATCCCCAGGCAATGAGCAGTTCTTC. Translating it yields CASSQSPGNEQFF. The chain combines TRBV23-1 with TRBJ2-1; D is undetermined. TRBV23-1 is reported as an ORF; its role is uncertain. V was clipped by 0 bases and J by 6 bases, with 6 bases between them. This CDR3 comprises 13 residues.